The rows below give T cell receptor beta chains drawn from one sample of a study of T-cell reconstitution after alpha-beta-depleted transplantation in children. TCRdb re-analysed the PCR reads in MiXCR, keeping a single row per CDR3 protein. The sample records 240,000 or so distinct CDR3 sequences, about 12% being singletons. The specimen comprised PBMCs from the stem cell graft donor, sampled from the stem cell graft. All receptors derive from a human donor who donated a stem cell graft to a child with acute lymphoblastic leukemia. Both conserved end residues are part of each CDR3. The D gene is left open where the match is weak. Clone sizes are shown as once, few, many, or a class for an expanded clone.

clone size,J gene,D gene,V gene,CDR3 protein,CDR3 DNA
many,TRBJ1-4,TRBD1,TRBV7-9,CASNGQGALINEKLFF,TGTGCCAGCAACGGACAGGGGGCGCTTATTAATGAAAAACTGTTTTTT
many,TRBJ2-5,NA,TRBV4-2,CASSQDAAGQETQYF,TGTGCCAGCAGCCAAGATGCGGCAGGCCAAGAGACCCAGTACTTC
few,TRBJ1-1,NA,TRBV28,CASSRGPEAFF,TGTGCCAGCAGTAGGGGCCCTGAAGCTTTCTTT
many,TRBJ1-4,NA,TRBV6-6,CASSMQFNEKLFF,TGTGCCAGTTCGATGCAGTTTAATGAAAAACTGTTTTTT
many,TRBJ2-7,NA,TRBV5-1,CASSLEGAAYEQYF,TGCGCCAGCAGCTTGGAGGGCGCAGCCTACGAGCAGTACTTC
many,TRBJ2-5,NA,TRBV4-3,CASSQEGGLQETQYF,TGCGCCAGCAGCCAAGAGGGGGGGCTCCAAGAGACCCAGTACTTC
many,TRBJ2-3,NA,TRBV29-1,CSVEAGATDTQYF,TGCAGCGTTGAGGCCGGGGCGACAGATACGCAGTATTTT
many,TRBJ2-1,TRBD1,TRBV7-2,CASTLRTGTNEQFF,TGTGCCAGCACCCTTCGGACAGGGACCAATGAGCAGTTCTTC
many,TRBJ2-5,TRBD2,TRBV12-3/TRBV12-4,CASSLRTSGRGLQETQYF,TGTGCCAGCAGTTTACGGACTAGCGGGAGGGGGTTGCAAGAGACCCAGTACTTC
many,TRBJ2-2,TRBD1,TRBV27,CASSPFLRDRVSAGELFF,TGTGCCAGCAGTCCCTTCCTCCGGGACAGGGTGTCGGCCGGGGAGCTGTTTTTT
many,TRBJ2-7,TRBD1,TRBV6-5,CASSYEGTGGYEQYF,TGTGCCAGCAGTTACGAGGGGACAGGGGGCTACGAGCAGTACTTC